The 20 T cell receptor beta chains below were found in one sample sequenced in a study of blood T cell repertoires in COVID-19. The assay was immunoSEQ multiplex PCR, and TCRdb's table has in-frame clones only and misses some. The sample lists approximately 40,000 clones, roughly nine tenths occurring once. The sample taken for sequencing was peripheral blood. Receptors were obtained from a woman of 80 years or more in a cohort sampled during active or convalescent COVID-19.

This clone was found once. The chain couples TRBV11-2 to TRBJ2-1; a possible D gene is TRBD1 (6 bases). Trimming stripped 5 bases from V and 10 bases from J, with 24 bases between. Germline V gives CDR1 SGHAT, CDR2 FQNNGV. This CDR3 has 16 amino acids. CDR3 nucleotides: TGTGCCAGCAGCCTCCTACAGGGAATTGGTTGGAAGGAGCAGTTCTTC. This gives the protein CASSLLQGIGWKEQFF. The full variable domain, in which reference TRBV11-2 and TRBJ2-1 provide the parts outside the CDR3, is EAGVAQSPRYKIIEKRQSVAFWCNPISGHATLYWYQQILGQGPKLLIQFQNNGVVDDSQLPKDRFSAERLKGVDSTLKIQPAKLEDSAVYLCASSLLQGIGWKEQFFGPGTRLTVL.

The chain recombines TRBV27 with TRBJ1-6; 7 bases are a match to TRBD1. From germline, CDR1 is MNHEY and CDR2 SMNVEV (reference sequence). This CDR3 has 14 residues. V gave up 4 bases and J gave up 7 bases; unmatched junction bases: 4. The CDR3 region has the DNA TGTGCCAGCAGTTCTAGGGACAGAAATTCACCCCTCCACTTT. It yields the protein CASSSRDRNSPLHF.

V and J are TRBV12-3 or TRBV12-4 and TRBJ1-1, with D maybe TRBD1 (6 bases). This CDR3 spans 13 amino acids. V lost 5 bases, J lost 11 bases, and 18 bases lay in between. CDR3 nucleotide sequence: TGTGCCAGCAGTGAAGACAGGTATAATAAGGCTTTCTTT. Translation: CASSEDRYNKAFF.

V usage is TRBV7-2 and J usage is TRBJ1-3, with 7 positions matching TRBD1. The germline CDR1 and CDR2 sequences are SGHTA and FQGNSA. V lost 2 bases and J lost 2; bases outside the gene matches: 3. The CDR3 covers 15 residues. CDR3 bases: TGTGCCAGCAGCTTATTCCAGGGGGCTGGAAACACCATATATTTT. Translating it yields CASSLFQGAGNTIYF.

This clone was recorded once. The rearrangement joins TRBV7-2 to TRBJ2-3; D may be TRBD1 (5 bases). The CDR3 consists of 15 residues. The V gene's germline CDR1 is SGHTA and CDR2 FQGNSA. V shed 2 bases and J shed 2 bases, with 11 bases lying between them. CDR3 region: CASSLRDRATDTQYF. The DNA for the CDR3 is TGTGCCAGCAGCTTACGCGACAGAGCCACAGATACGCAGTATTTT.

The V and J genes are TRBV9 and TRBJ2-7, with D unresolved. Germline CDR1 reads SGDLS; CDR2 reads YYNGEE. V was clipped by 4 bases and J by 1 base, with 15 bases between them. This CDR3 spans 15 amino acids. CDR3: CASSSSPRSSYEQYF. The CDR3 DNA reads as TGTGCCAGCAGCTCCTCGCCGCGATCTTCCTACGAGCAGTACTTC. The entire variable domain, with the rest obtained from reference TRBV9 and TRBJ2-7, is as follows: DSGVTQTPKHLITATGQRVTLRCSPRSGDLSVYWYQQSLDQGLQFLIQYYNGEERAKGNILERFSAQQFPDLHSELNLSSLELGDSALYFCASSSSPRSSYEQYFGPGTRLTVT.

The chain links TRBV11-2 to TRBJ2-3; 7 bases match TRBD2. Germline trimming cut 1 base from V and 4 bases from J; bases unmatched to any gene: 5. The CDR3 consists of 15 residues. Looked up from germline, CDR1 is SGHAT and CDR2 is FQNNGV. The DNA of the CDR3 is TGTGCCAGCAGCTTAGGCGGGGGATCCGCAGATACGCAGTATTTT. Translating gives CASSLGGGSADTQYF.

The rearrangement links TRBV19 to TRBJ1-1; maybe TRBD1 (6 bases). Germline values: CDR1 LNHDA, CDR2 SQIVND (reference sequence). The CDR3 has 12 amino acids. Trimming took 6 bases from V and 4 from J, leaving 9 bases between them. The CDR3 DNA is TGTGCCAGTAGCCAACAGGGCACTGAAGCTTTCTTT. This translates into CASSQQGTEAFF.

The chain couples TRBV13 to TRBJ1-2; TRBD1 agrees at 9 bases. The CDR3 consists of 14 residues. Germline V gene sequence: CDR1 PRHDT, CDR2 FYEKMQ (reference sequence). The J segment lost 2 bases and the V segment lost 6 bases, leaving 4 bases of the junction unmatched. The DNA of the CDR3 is TGTGCCAGCAGAAGGGACAGGGTGAACTATGGCTACACCTTC. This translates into CASRRDRVNYGYTF.

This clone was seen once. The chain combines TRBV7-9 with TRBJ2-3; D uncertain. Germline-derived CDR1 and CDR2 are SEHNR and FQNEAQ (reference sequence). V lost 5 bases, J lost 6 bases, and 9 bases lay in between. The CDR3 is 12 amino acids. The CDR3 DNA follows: TGTGCCAGCAGCCTTCCGCGTGATACGCAGTATTTT. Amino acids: CASSLPRDTQYF.

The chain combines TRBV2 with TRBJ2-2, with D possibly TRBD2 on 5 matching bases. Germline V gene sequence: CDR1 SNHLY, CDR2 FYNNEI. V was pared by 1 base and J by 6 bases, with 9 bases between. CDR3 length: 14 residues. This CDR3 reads CASSEVEGAGELFF. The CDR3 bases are TGTGCCAGCAGTGAAGTCGAGGGAGCCGGGGAGCTGTTTTTT.

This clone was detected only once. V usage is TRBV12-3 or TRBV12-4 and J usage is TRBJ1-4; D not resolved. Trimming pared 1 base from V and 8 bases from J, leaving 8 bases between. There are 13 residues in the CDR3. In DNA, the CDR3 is TGTGCCAGCAGTTTAGGCCATCGGGAAAAACTGTTTTTT. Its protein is CASSLGHREKLFF.

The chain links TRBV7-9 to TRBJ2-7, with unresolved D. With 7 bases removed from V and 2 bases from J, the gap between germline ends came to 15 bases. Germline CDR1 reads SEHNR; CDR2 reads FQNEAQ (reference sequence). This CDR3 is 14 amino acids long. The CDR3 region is CASTSTGGTYEQYF. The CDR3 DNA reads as TGTGCCAGCACCTCGACCGGCGGTACCTACGAGCAGTACTTC.

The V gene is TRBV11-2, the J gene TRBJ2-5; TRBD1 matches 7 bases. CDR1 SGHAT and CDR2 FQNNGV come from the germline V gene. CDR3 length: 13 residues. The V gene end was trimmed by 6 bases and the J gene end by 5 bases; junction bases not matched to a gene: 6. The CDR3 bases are TGTGCCAGCAGGTTGACAGGGAAGGAGACCCAGTACTTC. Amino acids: CASRLTGKETQYF.

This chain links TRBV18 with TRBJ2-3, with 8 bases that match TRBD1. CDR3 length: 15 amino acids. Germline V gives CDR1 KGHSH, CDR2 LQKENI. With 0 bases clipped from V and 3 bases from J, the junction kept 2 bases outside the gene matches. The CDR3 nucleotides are TGTGCCAGCTCACCACCGACAGGGGTGACAGATACGCAGTATTTT. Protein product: CASSPPTGVTDTQYF.

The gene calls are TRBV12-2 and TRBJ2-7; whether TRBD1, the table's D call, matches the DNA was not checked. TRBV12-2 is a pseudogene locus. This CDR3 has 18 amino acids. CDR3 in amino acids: CASRLAFQLDRFSDEQYF. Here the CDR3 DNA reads TGTGCAAGTCGCTTAGCGTTTCAATTGGACAGGTTTAGTGACGAGCAGTACTTC.

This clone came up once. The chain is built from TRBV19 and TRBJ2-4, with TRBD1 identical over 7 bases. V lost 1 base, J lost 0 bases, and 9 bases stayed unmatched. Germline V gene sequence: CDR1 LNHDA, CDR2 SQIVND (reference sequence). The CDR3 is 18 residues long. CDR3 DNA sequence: TGTGCCAGTAGTATAGCGCCGGGACAGCCTATAGCCAAAAACATTCAGTACTTC. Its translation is CASSIAPGQPIAKNIQYF.

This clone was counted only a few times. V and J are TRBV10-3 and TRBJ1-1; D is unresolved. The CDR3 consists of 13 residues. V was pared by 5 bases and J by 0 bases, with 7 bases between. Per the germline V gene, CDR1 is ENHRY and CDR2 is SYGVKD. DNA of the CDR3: TGTGCCATCAGTCCGGTCATGAACACTGAAGCTTTCTTT. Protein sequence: CAISPVMNTEAFF.

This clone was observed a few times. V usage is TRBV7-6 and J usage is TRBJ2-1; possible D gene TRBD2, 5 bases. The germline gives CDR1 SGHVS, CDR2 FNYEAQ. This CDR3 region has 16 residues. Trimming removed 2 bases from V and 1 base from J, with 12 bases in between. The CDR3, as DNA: TGTGCCAGCAGCTTATCGGGGAGTAGGTCCTACAATGAGCAGTTCTTC. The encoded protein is CASSLSGSRSYNEQFF.

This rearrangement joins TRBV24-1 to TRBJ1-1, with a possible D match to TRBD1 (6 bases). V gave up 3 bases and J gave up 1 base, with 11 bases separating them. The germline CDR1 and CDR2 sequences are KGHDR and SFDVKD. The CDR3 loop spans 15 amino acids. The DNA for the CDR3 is TGTGCCACCAGTGATACGGAGACAGGGAACACTGAAGCTTTCTTT. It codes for CATSDTETGNTEAFF.